These 18 T cell receptor beta chains originate from one sample sequenced in a study of beta chain features in type 1 diabetes. Whole-study findings and limits: Shorter TCRB CDR3s, moderately but significantly so, were found in Type 1 diabetes patients in all four CD4+ subsets.

The authors reverse transcribed all of the isolated RNA, so sequencing captured expressed TCRB transcripts. Using immunoSEQ multiplex PCR, the repertoire was profiled, and TCRdb retains in-frame clones only, with some absent. There are hundreds of thousands of clones in the sample; about an eighth occur only once, and 0.02% to 0.025% lies in the top ten. No cognate antigen is known for these TCRs. The sample comprised naive CD4+ T cells from blood. The origin of the receptors is a man younger than 35 with type 1 diabetes.

The chain recombines TRBV5-6 with TRBJ2-1; 8 bases line up with TRBD2. CDR1 and CDR2 from the germline V gene are SGHDT and YYEEEE. Losses at the gene ends were 4 bases for V and 5 bases for J; bases not matched to a gene: 5. This CDR3 has 14 residues. The CDR3 loop reads CASSPRGGNNEQFF. The CDR3 bases are TGTGCCAGCAGCCCCCGGGGGGGAAACAATGAGCAGTTCTTC.

There are a few counts of this clone. The genes are TRBV27 and TRBJ2-6, with TRBD2 matching over 8 bases. The CDR3 is 19 amino acids. With V trimmed by 6 bases and J by 3 bases, 16 bases remained unmatched. Germline V lookup: CDR1 MNHEY, CDR2 SMNVEV (reference sequence). CDR3 in DNA: TGTGCCAGCAGGATAGGAGCAAGCGGGGGTATTGGTGGGGCCAACGTCCTGACTTTC. This encodes CASRIGASGGIGGANVLTF.

The chain joins TRBV11-2 to TRBJ1-2, with 10 nucleotides matching TRBD1. Germline assignment: CDR1 SGHAT and CDR2 FQNNGV. The CDR3 runs to 17 residues. With 5 bases clipped from V and 4 bases from J, the junction kept 13 bases outside the gene matches. The chain's CDR3 is CASSPLAGTGVSYGYTF. CDR3 in DNA: TGTGCCAGCAGCCCTCTAGCCGGGACAGGGGTGAGCTATGGCTACACCTTC.

This chain links TRBV10-3 with TRBJ2-2; possible D gene TRBD1, 5 bases. This CDR3 has 15 residues. The germline V gene has CDR1 ENHRY and CDR2 SYGVKD. The V end was cut by 3 bases, the J end by 1 base, with 9 bases between. This CDR3 reads CAISEAGQNTGELFF. The CDR3 bases are TGTGCCATCAGTGAAGCCGGACAGAACACCGGGGAGCTGTTTTTT.

This clone was detected only a few times. DNA of the CDR3: TGCGCCAGCAGTCCCCGGGGGACGGCTTACTCCTACGAGCAGTACTTC. Protein product: CASSPRGTAYSYEQYF. This sequence joins TRBV5-1 and TRBJ2-7; possibly TRBD2 for D (6 bases). In germline, CDR1 is SGHRS, CDR2 YFSETQ. V was pared by 5 bases and J by 0 bases, with 18 bases between. The CDR3 sequence is 16 residues long.

This clone was detected a few times. The chain couples TRBV29-1 to TRBJ2-5, with D hard to call. The V end was cut by 3 bases, the J end by 5 bases, with 10 bases between. CDR1 and CDR2 (germline): SQVTM, ANQGSEA. This CDR3 has 12 residues. CDR3 DNA: TGCAGCGTTGATTCGGGTCGGGAGACCCAGTACTTC. Translated: CSVDSGRETQYF.

The chain combines TRBV5-1 with TRBJ1-1; weak D call: TRBD1 (6 bases). The CDR3 loop spans 15 amino acids. V lost 3 bases, J lost 5 bases, and 17 bases lay in between. Germline V gene lookup returns CDR1 SGHRS and CDR2 YFSETQ. The CDR3 coding sequence is TGCGCCAGCAGCTCCGGATGGGGGGCCTCGACTGAAGCTTTCTTT. Protein sequence: CASSSGWGASTEAFF.

As for this clone: The junction shows a germline mismatch at one end, possibly a read error. This chain links TRBV4-1 with TRBJ1-5; 7 bases line up with TRBD1. CDR3 length: 15 amino acids. Per germline, CDR1 MGHRA and CDR2 YSYEKL. The CDR3 loop reads CASSQGQGGKQPQHF. The CDR3 DNA reads TGCGCCAGCAGCCAAGGACAAGGGGGCAAACAGCCCCAGCATTTT.

The chain combines TRBV15 with TRBJ2-6, with a weak D call TRBD1 (6 bases). Germline assignment: CDR1 LNHNV and CDR2 YYDKDF (reference sequence). The length of the CDR3 is 18 residues. Deletions cut 1 base from V and 0 bases from J, with 13 bases between. The chain's CDR3 is CATSRAGQPNSGANVLTF. DNA of the CDR3: TGTGCCACCAGCAGAGCCGGACAGCCGAACTCTGGGGCCAACGTCCTGACTTTC.

The table lists this clone with a few counts. The chain employs TRBV6-5 and TRBJ2-7; no clear D. Germline CDR1 and CDR2: MNHEY and SVGAGI. The CDR3 length is 13 residues. V lost 6 bases to trimming and J lost 0 bases, with 9 bases between them. In DNA, the CDR3 is TGTGCCAGCAGGAGAGAAATCTCCTACGAGCAGTACTTC. Its translation is CASRREISYEQYF.

This rearrangement joins TRBV27 to TRBJ1-2; TRBD1 aligns across 7 bases. Germline V CDR1 and CDR2: MNHEY, SMNVEV (reference sequence). The CDR3 consists of 15 residues. The V and J ends lost 5 bases and 3 bases, in that order; junction bases with no gene match: 9. Here the CDR3 reads CASSAPTTGYYGYTF. The CDR3 coding sequence is TGTGCCAGCAGTGCCCCAACGACAGGGTACTATGGCTACACCTTC.

This clone was seen a few times. V gene TRBV2 combines with J gene TRBJ1-5; D unclear. Germline loops: CDR1 SNHLY, CDR2 FYNNEI. This CDR3 region has 15 residues. Between the trimmed V and J ends, which lost 5 bases and 2 bases, there was a span of 13 bases. The CDR3 bases are TGTGCCAGCAGTTCCGGGCGCACGGGCAATCAGCCCCAGCATTTT. Its translation is CASSSGRTGNQPQHF.

The V gene is TRBV28, the J gene TRBJ2-3; D is unclear. The CDR3 loop spans 13 amino acids. Germline CDR1 MDHEN, CDR2 SYDVKM. V lost 6 bases and J 4 bases, leaving 11 bases between the germline ends. CDR3 region: CASRTSSPDTQYF. The CDR3 bases are TGTGCCAGCAGGACGTCTTCCCCAGATACGCAGTATTTT.

In its sample, this clone was seen a few times. Other DNA sequences in the same sample also yield this CDR3. The chain has TRBV7-2 and TRBJ1-1; 7 bases are a match to TRBD1. This CDR3 is 14 amino acids long. Germline lookup yields CDR1 SGHTA and CDR2 FQGNSA. After removal of 2 bases from V and 1 base from J, the junction contained 1 base not matched to a gene. CDR3 sequence (DNA): TGTGCCAGCAGCTTACGGACAGGGAACACTGAAGCTTTCTTT. Protein product: CASSLRTGNTEAFF.

The gene calls are TRBV5-4 and TRBJ1-5; D gene unclear. The CDR3 length is 15 residues. Trimming cost V 2 bases and J 6 bases, with 15 bases left between them. Germline V CDR1 and CDR2: SGHNT, YYREEE (reference sequence). The CDR3 loop reads CASSFGLQQPQPQHF. The CDR3 region has the DNA TGTGCCAGCAGCTTCGGTCTTCAGCAACCTCAGCCCCAGCATTTT.

This chain connects TRBV27 to TRBJ2-5, with D possibly TRBD1 on 6 matching bases. Germline V gene sequence: CDR1 MNHEY, CDR2 SMNVEV (reference sequence). The V end lost 10 bases, the J end lost 5 bases, and 17 bases lay between the germline ends. The CDR3 contains 13 residues. As DNA, the CDR3 is TGTGCCATCTCGAGAGCTAGGGGGGAGACCCAGTACTTC. It codes for CAISRARGETQYF.

This chain joins TRBV11-2 and TRBJ2-1; no definite D call. Looked up from germline, CDR1 is SGHAT and CDR2 is FQNNGV. The germline V and J ends were trimmed by 5 bases and 9 bases, with 11 bases remaining between them. The CDR3 consists of 12 residues. CDR3 DNA: TGTGCCAGCAGCCCGGAGCGTGGTGAGCAGTTCTTC. Translated: CASSPERGEQFF.

The chain combines TRBV4-2 with TRBJ1-2; TRBD1 might be the D (6 bases). CDR1 is LGHNA, CDR2 YNFKEQ, per germline. The V end lost 0 bases, the J end lost 1 base, and 12 bases lay between the germline ends. CDR3 size: 16 residues. The CDR3 DNA is TGTGCCAGCAGCCAAGATAACAGGGCCCTTAACTATGGCTACACCTTC. Translation gives CASSQDNRALNYGYTF.